What follows is one TCR beta chain and its context. The antigen remains unidentified. This sample stems from a study of siplizumab effects on memory and regulatory T cells. The CDR3 extends over 14 amino acids. The V gene's germline CDR1 is SGHTA and CDR2 FQGTGA. V was pared by 4 bases and J by 1 base, with 3 bases of the junction left unmatched. Clones were sequenced by immunoSEQ multiplex PCR, and TCRdb holds only the in-frame ones, with some missing. The sample carries over 85,000 clones, 96% recorded once. Broader study findings: Naive T cells were seen as more diverse than memory cells and as major alloresponse contributors.

The receptor was derived from a human donor in good health. Material for sequencing was naive CD4+ T cells sorted from blood. V gene TRBV7-3 combines with J gene TRBJ1-1; 7 bases match TRBD1. The CDR3 DNA sequence: TGTGCCAGCAGCTCCGGGACAGCGAACACTGAAGCTTTCTTT. Translation gives CASSSGTANTEAFF.